The T cell receptor (beta chain) under discussion was sequenced for a study of blood T cell repertoires in COVID-19 (dated by TCRdb to 2018 to 2020). General notes on the study: The collaborator samples originated in the United States, Italy and Spain and spanned the acute and convalescent phases of COVID-19. Where available, HLA class I and class II types were obtained from metadata supplied by the sample provider rather than from assay-based typing. A freely available public database, intended as a resource for researchers studying the immune response to SARS-CoV-2, is where the repertoires were released. Deeply sampled blood TCRbeta repertoires from subjects exposed to, actively infected with, or recovered from COVID-19 were included in the dataset. The sample metadata nearly always contained a de-identified subject ID, COVID-19 status, age in years and sex. The material from the prospective study consisted of cDNA or gDNA derived from T cells, B-cell-depleted T cells, or PBMCs. Samples came from the ongoing ImmuneRACE study (first 160 participants) plus 1,254 subjects from 6 global collaborators. The paper as a whole reports these results and caveats: Clinical and demographic metadata were provided uncurated, with the amount varying by source and participant.

Concerning this clone itself: Its antigen remains unidentified. The input lacks base qualities; no much larger clone sits a single base away.

From the cysteine up to the phenylalanine, the CDR3 has a length of 12 residues. Of all the DNA, just the CDR3 is kept, 36 bases in frame from base 1. Trimming takes 2 bases from V and 9 bases from J, and the germline ends sit 10 bases apart. As encoded in the germline V gene, CDR1 is MNHEY while CDR2 is SVGEGT. TCRbeta CDR3 regions were amplified from genomic DNA using the immunoSEQ Assay, a bias-controlled multiplex PCR. Turning to the authors' computational methods: Within the assay, amplification of reference gene primers was used to estimate how many nucleated cells each sample contained. To quantify the absolute abundance of each unique TCRbeta CDR3 rearrangement, sequence reads were collapsed and filtered. Productive Simpson clonality was computed per sample as the square root of Simpson's diversity index over productive rearrangements. In its TCRdb copy, this immuneACCESS table keeps in-frame sequences only and misses some clones. Where compared with another copy, unresolved V genes explain less than half of these, and the others have no known cause. Clone size and V and J calls were adopted from that table, with D and trimming inferred from the DNA. Across this sample there are around 65,000 clones, with about 82% seen only once. The ten largest clones capture just over 40% of the sample.

Each collaborating institution followed its own protocols to collect whole blood in K2EDTA tubes. For TCRbeta analysis, collaborators shipped samples in one of three forms: frozen whole blood, isolated PBMCs, or DNA extracted from either of those sample types. Sequencing was done on a sample of peripheral blood. The receptor chain draws on TRBV6-2 or TRBV6-3 and TRBJ1-1, with the D gene not confidently named. This clonotype originated in a human donor in a cohort sampled during active COVID-19. The nucleotides read TGTGCCAGCAGTTACGCCACACGTAAAGCTTTCTTT. Its protein is CASSYATRKAFF.